These T cell receptor beta chains were read from a single sample in a study of molecular identifiers for immune sequencing clone quantification. MiXCR, applied by TCRdb to the PCR reads, yields one record per CDR3 protein. The sample shows roughly 300,000 distinct CDR3 sequences, roughly 24% of them seen only once. Sequencing was done on a sample of naive CD8+ T cells from blood, with Jurkat cell RNA spiked in. Source of these receptors: a human donor in good health. Some libraries in this study had Jurkat cell RNA spiked in. The CDR3 runs from the conserved cysteine through the conserved F or W. Fields, in order: J gene, V gene, clone size, D gene, CDR3 protein, CDR3 DNA. The D gene is left open where the match is weak. The listing skips clone size in some rows; elsewhere it reads once, few, many or a size class.

J: TRBJ2-5; V: TRBV7-9; size: -; D: TRBD2; CDR3: CASRPGLAGGPLGETQYF; DNA: TGTGCCAGCAGACCCGGACTAGCGGGGGGGCCTTTGGGAGAGACCCAGTACTTC
J: TRBJ2-3; V: TRBV30; size: few; D: TRBD1; CDR3: CAWSVLGQGTDTQYF; DNA: TGTGCCTGGAGTGTACTAGGACAGGGCACAGATACGCAGTATTTT
J: TRBJ2-5; V: TRBV18; size: -; D: -; CDR3: CASSPGTNEETQYF; DNA: TGTGCCAGCTCACCAGGGACAAATGAAGAGACCCAGTACTTC
J: TRBJ2-7; V: TRBV7-9; size: many; D: TRBD1; CDR3: CASSETGQGYPQEYF; DNA: TGTGCCAGCAGCGAGACGGGACAGGGGTATCCCCAGGAGTACTTC
J: TRBJ2-3; V: TRBV6-2/TRBV6-3; size: many; D: -; CDR3: CASSGTRTLDTQYF; DNA: TGTGCCAGCAGTGGAACTCGGACCCTAGATACGCAGTATTTT
J: TRBJ2-4; V: TRBV7-9; size: -; D: -; CDR3: CASSLVVNENIQYF; DNA: TGTGCCAGCAGCTTAGTAGTAAACGAAAACATTCAGTACTTC
J: TRBJ2-1; V: TRBV7-8; size: -; D: -; CDR3: CASSFVPGRTYNEQFF; DNA: TGTGCCAGCAGCTTTGTACCGGGTAGGACCTACAATGAGCAGTTCTTC
J: TRBJ2-7; V: TRBV10-3; size: few; D: -; CDR3: CAISVDSYEQYF; DNA: TGTGCCATCAGTGTGGACAGCTACGAGCAGTACTTC
J: TRBJ2-6; V: TRBV9; size: many; D: -; CDR3: CASSVGGLSGANVLTF; DNA: TGTGCCAGCAGCGTAGGAGGGCTGTCTGGGGCCAACGTCCTGACTTTC
J: TRBJ1-5; V: TRBV15; size: many; D: -; CDR3: CATSRDLLGFNQPQHF; DNA: TGTGCCACCAGCAGAGATCTCTTGGGTTTTAATCAGCCCCAGCATTTT
J: TRBJ1-1; V: TRBV7-2; size: many; D: -; CDR3: CASSLSPSTEAFF; DNA: TGTGCCAGCAGCCTCTCCCCGAGCACTGAAGCTTTCTTT
J: TRBJ2-3; V: TRBV13; size: -; D: -; CDR3: CASSPPGVGDESTDTQYF; DNA: TGTGCCAGCAGCCCCCCCGGGGTGGGCGACGAAAGCACAGATACGCAGTATTTT
J: TRBJ2-7; V: TRBV2; size: few; D: -; CDR3: CASSEIGVEQYF; DNA: TGTGCCAGCAGTGAAATCGGGGTCGAGCAGTACTTC
J: TRBJ2-3; V: TRBV9; size: many; D: -; CDR3: CASSVAPTDTQYF; DNA: TGTGCCAGCAGCGTAGCACCTACAGATACGCAGTATTTT
J: TRBJ2-7; V: TRBV5-6; size: few; D: TRBD1; CDR3: CASSTDRETYEQYF; DNA: TGTGCCAGCAGCACCGACAGGGAAACCTACGAGCAGTACTTC
J: TRBJ1-1; V: TRBV5-1; size: many; D: TRBD1; CDR3: CASSGGQGITEAFF; DNA: TGCGCCAGCAGCGGAGGACAGGGGATCACTGAAGCTTTCTTT
J: TRBJ2-7; V: TRBV28; size: many; D: -; CDR3: CASSRRDTYEQYF; DNA: TGTGCCAGCAGCCGCCGGGACACCTACGAGCAGTACTTC
J: TRBJ2-7; V: TRBV18; size: -; D: -; CDR3: CASSPPKQGSLHEQYF; DNA: TGTGCCAGCTCACCACCGAAACAAGGGAGCCTCCACGAGCAGTACTTC
J: TRBJ2-7; V: TRBV7-2; size: -; D: TRBD1; CDR3: CASSLLVTGGDEPYF; DNA: TGTGCCAGCAGCTTACTGGTGACAGGGGGCGACGAGCCGTACTTC
J: TRBJ1-1; V: TRBV5-1; size: many; D: TRBD1; CDR3: CASSLVTGVNTEAFF; DNA: TGCGCCAGCAGCTTGGTGACAGGGGTGAACACTGAAGCTTTCTTT
J: TRBJ2-7; V: TRBV2; size: many; D: -; CDR3: CASSGQPSGEQYF; DNA: TGTGCCAGCAGCGGACAGCCGAGCGGGGAGCAGTACTTC
J: TRBJ1-1; V: TRBV6-2/TRBV6-3; size: -; D: -; CDR3: CASSYRVSDTEAFF; DNA: TGTGCCAGCAGTTACCGGGTTTCGGACACTGAAGCTTTCTTT
J: TRBJ2-4; V: TRBV28; size: many; D: -; CDR3: CASSPRLSAKNIQYF; DNA: TGTGCCAGCAGTCCCCGCCTATCGGCCAAAAACATTCAGTACTTC
J: TRBJ2-1; V: TRBV29-1; size: many; D: -; CDR3: CSVAHRDGYNEQFF; DNA: TGCAGCGTTGCCCACCGCGACGGATACAATGAGCAGTTCTTC
J: TRBJ2-7; V: TRBV6-2/TRBV6-3; size: few; D: -; CDR3: CASSTRRGRTYEQYF; DNA: TGTGCCAGCAGTACCCGACGGGGGCGGACCTACGAGCAGTACTTC
J: TRBJ2-5; V: TRBV24-1; size: few; D: -; CDR3: CATSDRMKETQYF; DNA: TGTGCCACCAGTGACCGGATGAAAGAGACCCAGTACTTC
J: TRBJ1-2; V: TRBV7-9; size: many; D: -; CDR3: CASSLPGGAYGYTF; DNA: TGTGCCAGCAGCTTACCGGGGGGGGCCTATGGCTACACCTTC
J: TRBJ2-7; V: TRBV29-1; size: -; D: -; CDR3: CSVEKGHTYEQYF; DNA: TGCAGCGTTGAAAAGGGACATACTTACGAGCAGTACTTC
J: TRBJ2-2; V: TRBV12-3/TRBV12-4; size: -; D: -; CDR3: CASSLYSRSTGELFF; DNA: TGTGCCAGCAGTTTATACAGTCGGAGCACCGGGGAGCTGTTTTTT
J: TRBJ2-5; V: TRBV24-1; size: -; D: TRBD2; CDR3: CATSASQREREGQETQYF; DNA: TGTGCCACCAGCGCTTCCCAGCGGGAGAGAGAGGGACAAGAGACCCAGTACTTC
J: TRBJ2-3; V: TRBV7-9; size: many; D: -; CDR3: CASSHPPREGASSDTQYF; DNA: TGTGCCAGCAGCCACCCCCCGAGGGAAGGGGCAAGTTCAGATACGCAGTATTTT
J: TRBJ2-3; V: TRBV9; size: many; D: -; CDR3: CASSPLSPDTQYF; DNA: TGTGCCAGCAGCCCCCTGAGTCCAGATACGCAGTATTTT
J: TRBJ1-2; V: TRBV2; size: many; D: -; CDR3: CASPSPGNYGYTF; DNA: TGTGCCAGCCCCTCCCCTGGAAACTATGGCTACACCTTC
J: TRBJ2-6; V: TRBV6-6; size: -; D: -; CDR3: CASSYVSSGANVLTF; DNA: TGTGCCAGCAGTTACGTTAGCTCTGGGGCCAACGTCCTGACTTTC
J: TRBJ1-2; V: TRBV29-1; size: many; D: -; CDR3: CSVEDRARQGKYGYTF; DNA: TGCAGCGTTGAAGATCGAGCGAGGCAGGGAAAATATGGCTACACCTTC
J: TRBJ1-5; V: TRBV13; size: few; D: -; CDR3: CASSSGMPDVRNQPQHF; DNA: TGTGCCAGCAGCTCGGGGATGCCCGACGTGCGCAATCAGCCCCAGCATTTT
J: TRBJ2-7; V: TRBV4-3; size: -; D: -; CDR3: CASSQDSNPRSYEQYF; DNA: TGCGCCAGCAGCCAAGATAGCAACCCCCGGTCCTACGAGCAGTACTTC
J: TRBJ2-3; V: TRBV27; size: -; D: TRBD2; CDR3: CASRRPSGGITDTQYF; DNA: TGTGCCAGCAGGCGACCTAGCGGGGGGATCACAGATACGCAGTATTTT
J: TRBJ1-2; V: TRBV6-2/TRBV6-3; size: few; D: -; CDR3: CASSYVYGYTF; DNA: TGTGCCAGCAGTTACGTTTATGGCTACACCTTC
J: TRBJ2-3; V: TRBV14; size: -; D: TRBD1; CDR3: CASSAQGASTDTQNF; DNA: TGTGCCAGCAGCGCACAGGGGGCGAGCACAGATACGCAGAATTTT
J: TRBJ2-3; V: TRBV13; size: few; D: -; CDR3: CASSPPPPGGDTQYF; DNA: TGTGCCAGCAGCCCGCCTCCCCCTGGCGGTGATACGCAGTATTTT
J: TRBJ2-5; V: TRBV6-5; size: -; D: TRBD1; CDR3: CASSSTGADGETQYF; DNA: TGTGCCAGCAGTTCCACAGGGGCGGACGGGGAGACCCAGTACTTC
J: TRBJ2-7; V: TRBV29-1; size: few; D: -; CDR3: CSVVWRGTYEQYF; DNA: TGCAGCGTTGTTTGGCGGGGAACCTACGAGCAGTACTTC
J: TRBJ2-1; V: TRBV11-2; size: many; D: -; CDR3: CATTRGPVYNEQFF; DNA: TGTGCCACTACCCGGGGCCCGGTATACAATGAGCAGTTCTTC
J: TRBJ2-1; V: TRBV5-1; size: few; D: -; CDR3: CASSGRGAGYNEQFF; DNA: TGCGCCAGCAGCGGCCGGGGCGCTGGCTACAATGAGCAGTTCTTC
J: TRBJ2-2; V: TRBV5-1; size: few; D: -; CDR3: CASSFLGGDTGELFF; DNA: TGCGCCAGCAGCTTTCTGGGGGGAGACACCGGGGAGCTGTTTTTT
J: TRBJ2-4; V: TRBV2; size: -; D: -; CDR3: CASSEYPRKQDIQYF; DNA: TGTGCCAGCAGTGAATATCCTAGAAAACAAGACATTCAGTACTTC
J: TRBJ2-6; V: TRBV6-5; size: few; D: -; CDR3: CASSLAWSGANVLTF; DNA: TGTGCCAGCAGTTTGGCCTGGTCTGGGGCCAACGTCCTGACTTTC
J: TRBJ2-1; V: TRBV5-5; size: many; D: -; CDR3: CASSFNLNEQFF; DNA: TGTGCCAGCAGCTTTAATCTTAATGAGCAGTTCTTC
J: TRBJ2-7; V: TRBV28; size: -; D: -; CDR3: CASSTPRRTYEQYF; DNA: TGTGCCAGCAGTACCCCGAGGCGGACCTACGAGCAGTACTTC
J: TRBJ2-2; V: TRBV12-5; size: -; D: -; CDR3: CASGLVNTGELFF; DNA: TGTGCTAGTGGTTTGGTAAACACCGGGGAGCTGTTTTTT
J: TRBJ2-2; V: TRBV19; size: many; D: -; CDR3: CASAPKGTPNTGELFF; DNA: TGTGCCAGCGCCCCCAAGGGTACACCGAACACCGGGGAGCTGTTTTTT
J: TRBJ2-7; V: TRBV20-1; size: many; D: -; CDR3: CSAPGGYEQYF; DNA: TGCAGTGCCCCCGGGGGCTACGAGCAGTACTTC
J: TRBJ2-3; V: TRBV7-2; size: -; D: -; CDR3: CASSLPPSVSSTDTQYF; DNA: TGTGCCAGCAGCTTACCCCCGTCGGTTTCTAGCACAGATACGCAGTATTTT
J: TRBJ2-3; V: TRBV5-6; size: many; D: TRBD1; CDR3: CASSFRDRGRTDTQYF; DNA: TGTGCCAGCAGCTTCCGGGACAGGGGGCGAACAGATACGCAGTATTTT
J: TRBJ2-6; V: TRBV19; size: few; D: -; CDR3: CASSMAGHYSGANVLTF; DNA: TGTGCCAGTAGTATGGCGGGACACTACTCTGGGGCCAACGTCCTGACTTTC